In this sample, the clone carrying this T cell receptor (beta chain) turned up a few times. Its antigen remains unknown. This sample is part of a study of T cells in Graves' hyperthyroidism and ophthalmopathy. On the study more broadly: Peripheral blood was taken when the disease was first diagnosed, before any treatment began. General study points: The model forecast ophthalmopathy, anticipating it by a median around 6.4 months before onset.

TCR beta CDR3 regions were amplified from RNA. A first-round RT-PCR of the TCR CDR3 used the HTBI primer set. TCRdb reprocessed the multiplex PCR reads via MiXCR and lists one record per CDR3 protein. This table holds 620,000 or so distinct CDR3 sequences, approximately 15% found once. The CDR3 consists of 17 residues. V lost 4 bases and J lost 3; bases outside the gene matches: 9. Germline V gene data show CDR1 as SGHNT and CDR2 as YENEEA. Sequencing was done on a sample of blood. The chain joins TRBV11-3 to TRBJ2-1, with TRBD2 matching 10 bases. The source is a woman aged 45-65 years with Graves' ophthalmopathy. Here the CDR3 DNA reads TGTGCCAGCAGCTCCCAAAGCGGGAGGGGGCTCTACAATGAGCAGTTCTTC. This encodes CASSSQSGRGLYNEQFF.